This TCR beta chain was identified during a study of cytomegalovirus exposure and HLA in healthy donors (dated 2017 in TCRdb). Study-level background: An earlier analysis of several hundred of the donors reported 250 to 350 Gb of sequence data and 100 million to 140 million unique TCR beta sequences from 150 million to 200 million T cells. In a later genetic analysis, genome-wide SNP genotypes for about 55% of the roughly 670 donors were used, and that subset was treated as a discovery cohort. The study profiled the T cell repertoires of under 700 subjects by immunosequencing and related them to cytomegalovirus serostatus. Alongside the repertoire data, information on donor age, sex, ethnicity and CMV serostatus was compiled. To decide whether each TCR beta V gene segment behaved as functional or pseudogenic, an earlier analysis of nearly 600 of the donors relied on high-throughput TCR beta sequencing. The number of typed donors differed by locus: roughly 629-630 for A, B, C, DRB1 and DQB1; approximately 520 for DQA1; around 610 for DPA1; and some 450 for DPB1. Rather than using new phenotypic data, the later analysis identified candidate immune exposures from TCR beta sequences and from how often those sequences occurred across donors. Several DR-DQ haplotypes were handled as single units for association and clustering, since linkage in the cohort was strong. Class I and class II HLA loci were covered by the typing at four-digit resolution. A later analysis re-analyzed previously published TCR beta repertoires from 600 to 850 donors and added high-resolution HLA genotyping to study TCR occurrence patterns. In addition to the first cohort of 650 to 800 subjects, a separate validation cohort of around 110 different subjects was used. Of the roughly 420 genotyped donors, 75% to 85% were placed in the genetic ancestry cluster associated with self-reported Caucasian donors. About 300 gigabases of sequencing data and 70 million to 85 million unique TCR sequences were included in an early release covering under 650 HLA-typed donors. Among under 450 genotyped donors of the cohort, an average of roughly 240,000 unique TCR beta nucleotide sequences were sequenced per donor, 15% to 20% of them non-productive. Every discovery cohort repertoire had been produced on one sequencing platform. The study was designed to test whether signatures of past pathogen exposure could be identified by cataloging public T cell receptors. High-throughput TCR immunosequencing, statistical association of individual TCRs with disease status, and machine learning were combined to predict cytomegalovirus infection status.

Remarks on this clone: It has no known antigen specificity. Nothing much larger sits one base from this clone, and base qualities are not available.

The paper's findings and limits, for the study overall: A further reported finding was that TCR beta sequences accurately predicted the HLA-A and HLA-B alleles for most subjects in the first cohort. In a later analysis, the rate of TCR association differed among HLA loci, with DRB1 alleles having the most associated TCRs and HLA-C alleles having the fewest. Immune exposure information for the cohort was limited to CMV serostatus. The study gave a list of under 200 TCR beta chains associated with cytomegalovirus. A cluster of highly shared sequence variants was judged likely to be a technical artifact of the sequencing pipeline. When HLA alleles, especially DR and DQ, strongly co-occurred, TCR associations were difficult to assign to individual alleles. Across donors, most TCR sequences were observed very rarely, whereas some public TCRs were present in many individuals. A later genetic analysis associated a missense DCLRE1C variant with V-gene and J-gene trimming of TCR beta chains, and an independent cohort replicated the association. According to a later analysis, parvovirus B19, influenza, CMV and Epstein-Barr virus appeared linked to several top co-occurrence clusters. Because HLA typing was missing for some donors at each locus, association tests included only the typed subset. The presence/absence analyses assumed that sequencing depth was roughly uniform across donors, and that assumption may not be true. In this cohort, only TCR beta chains were sequenced, and detectable features were limited by the absence of alpha or paired-chain data. According to a later analysis, most CMV-associated TCR beta chains appeared to be HLA-restricted, and the HLA associations seemed to be driven largely by CMV exposure. It was suggested by the authors that the approach could potentially be generalized to other disease states and immunological phenotypes. Because counts were too low, seventeen rarely observed V segments, including chromosome 9 orphons, were excluded from the earlier analysis of some 590 of the donors. Three of the identified cytomegalovirus-associated TCR beta chains were confirmed in vitro to be specific for cytomegalovirus antigens. Linkage disequilibrium might explain the correlated functional status among segregating V segments, but an unknown experimental factor could not be ruled out. Cytomegalovirus status was reported to be diagnosed by the classifier with high specificity and sensitivity in both the original and validation cohorts. In an earlier analysis of fewer than 700 of the donors, most TCR beta V segments appeared in productive rearrangements about 87% or about 30% of the time, broadly matching IMGT annotations. A later analysis associated 15,000 to 20,000 TCR beta sequences with specific HLA alleles at a false discovery rate of 0.05. A later genetic analysis reported fewer N-insertions in productive TCRs among donors in an Asian-associated ancestry cluster than the approximately 700-donor mean. In a later analysis, HLA-associated TCR beta chains were found to be more clonally expanded and to have lower generation probabilities than equally common non-associated chains.

The library was obtained by the immunoSEQ multiplex PCR assay. For the multiplex PCR, a mixture combining 60 forward primers for TCR Vbeta segments and 13 reverse primers for TCR Jbeta segments was used. The CDR3 region of rearranged TCR beta genes was amplified from genomic DNA by a multiplex PCR assay. The Illumina HiSeq System was used to sequence the amplified TCR beta libraries as 87-base-pair reads. The authors' pipeline ran thus. A later analysis tallied around 82 million unique TCR beta chains across the 700 or so repertoires, and around 12 million of those chains were shared by two or more donors. To remove PCR and sequencing errors, raw reads were error-corrected and collapsed into unique sequences using a nearest-neighbor algorithm that merged closely related sequences. To assign V, D and J gene segments, CDR3 sequences were aligned to IMGT reference sequences. For a sequence to be retained, at least a six-nucleotide match to both a V gene segment and a J gene segment was required. Rearrangements were called productive when the CDR3 lacked stop codons and stayed in frame with V and J; all others were non-productive. Following IMGT convention, CDR3 was defined as the stretch from the second conserved V-encoded cysteine up to the conserved J-encoded phenylalanine. Sequences without an unambiguous match to a single V gene segment were excluded from the earlier analysis of about 640 of the donors. In an earlier analysis of 587 of the donors, V segments were called functional above 56.7% productive rearrangements and were called segregating when the between-donor standard deviation exceeded 5%. A statistical classification framework was developed to diagnose cytomegalovirus status using the catalog of TCR beta chain sequences. In a later analysis, TCR nucleotide sequences were compared against IMGT/GENE-DB human TR gene sequences so that V and J genes could be assigned. Using the TCRdist pipeline, a later analysis assigned CDR3 sequences along with most-parsimonious VDJ recombination scenarios. In a later analysis, each TCR beta chain was defined by its CDR3 amino acid sequence together with its V-gene family, and reads lacking a unique V-gene family were excluded. As a way to deal with suspected cross-contamination and a sequencing artifact, a later analysis dropped more than 500 nucleotide sequences that were highly shared and had low generation probability. In a later analysis, a clonal expansion index was calculated for each public chain from normalized within-repertoire ranks of inferred template counts. A later analysis computed generation probabilities with a VDJ recombination model fitted to out-of-frame rearrangements, and checked the results against IGoR. In a later analysis, TCR-TCR, TCR-HLA and TCR-CMV co-occurrence was scored with hypergeometric tests, and a repertoire-size bias correction was applied to TCR pairs. False discovery rates were estimated in a later analysis by permuting HLA or CMV assignments 20 times. In a later analysis, co-occurring TCRs were grouped using DBSCAN, and TCRdist sequence similarity was added for clustering within HLA-allele-positive subsets. Repertoires with fewer than 30,000 or more than 120,000 public chains were left out of co-occurrence clustering, as were five repertoires with anomalous nucleotide sharing. TCRdb took over this immuneACCESS table, retaining in-frame rearrangements with V and J assigned. Such tables are incomplete; in checked studies, under half of the missing clones stem from an unresolved V gene, and the remainder is unexplained. V, J and clone size were drawn from that table, and D and trimming were deduced from the DNA. The sample contains roughly 130,000 clones, approximately 84% of them found a single time. The biggest ten clones account for approximately 2.6% of the sample.

The cohort comprised several hundred healthy bone marrow donors. All cohort members were sampled while nominally healthy, although unrecorded immune exposures were likely present. The donor was CMV seronegative and was included in the group of a few hundred seronegative cohort members. A peripheral blood sample was collected from each donor, and TCR beta sequencing was performed on peripheral blood mononuclear cells. The Qiagen DNeasy Blood Extraction Kit was used to extract genomic DNA from the blood cell samples. This clonotype originated in a boy younger than 10 in good health and CMV-seronegative. The sequenced sample was PBMCs.

The nucleotide sequence reads TGCAGCGTTGGACAGGGGGCTGGTGGAAACACCATATATTTT. Its protein reads: CSVGQGAGGNTIYF. The V and J genes are TRBV29-1 and TRBJ1-3; 10 central bases correspond to TRBD1. CDR1 and CDR2 are read off the germline V gene as SQVTM and ANQGSEA. The CDR3 numbers 14 residues from cysteine through phenylalanine. The only DNA kept is the CDR3, 42 bases in frame from the first base. Germline trimming amounts to 4 bases on V and 3 bases on J, with 3 as the count of junction bases outside the gene matches. Here the CDR3 is joined to the reference TRBV29-1 and TRBJ1-3 genes, and the full variable domain is: SAVISQKPSRDICQRGTSLTIQCQVDSQVTMMFWYRQQPGQSLTLIATANQGSEATYESGFVIDKFPISRPNLTFSTLTVSNMSPEDSSIYLCSVGQGAGGNTIYFGEGSWLTVV.